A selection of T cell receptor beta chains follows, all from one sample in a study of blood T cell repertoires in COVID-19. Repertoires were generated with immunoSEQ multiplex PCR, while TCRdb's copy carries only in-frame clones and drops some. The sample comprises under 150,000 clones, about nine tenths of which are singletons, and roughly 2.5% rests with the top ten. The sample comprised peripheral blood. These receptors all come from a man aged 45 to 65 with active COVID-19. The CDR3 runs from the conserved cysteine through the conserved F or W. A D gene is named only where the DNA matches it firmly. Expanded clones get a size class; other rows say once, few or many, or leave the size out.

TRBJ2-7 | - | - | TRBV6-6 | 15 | TGTGCCAGCAGTAACCCCCAGGGCAAAAACTACGAGCAGTACTTC | CASSNPQGKNYEQYF
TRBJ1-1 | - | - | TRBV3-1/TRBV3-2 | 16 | TGTGCCAGCAGCCAAGAAATCGGGGTAAGGAACACTGAAGCTTTCTTT | CASSQEIGVRNTEAFF
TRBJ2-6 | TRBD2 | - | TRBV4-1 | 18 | TGCGCCAGCAGCCCTCGACTAGCGGGGGGTCCTGGGGCCAACGTCCTGACTTTC | CASSPRLAGGPGANVLTF
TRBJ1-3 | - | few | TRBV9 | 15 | TGTGCCAGCAGCGTAGGTACCTACTCTGGAAACACCATATATTTT | CASSVGTYSGNTIYF
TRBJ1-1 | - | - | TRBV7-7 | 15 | TGTGCTAGCAGCTTAGCAGTGGGGCATGGGTCTGAAGCTTTCTTT | CASSLAVGHGSEAFF
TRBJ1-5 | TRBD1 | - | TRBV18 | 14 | TGTGCCAGCTCACCGGGGACAGGGCGGCAGCCCCAGCATTTT | CASSPGTGRQPQHF
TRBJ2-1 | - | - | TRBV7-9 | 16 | TGTGCCAGCAGCCCGCCGGGACGCGGGGATCACAATGAGCAGTTCTTC | CASSPPGRGDHNEQFF
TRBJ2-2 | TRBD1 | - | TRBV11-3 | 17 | TGTGCCAGCAGCCCTAGTACAGGGGTACCGAACACCGGGGAGCTGTTTTTT | CASSPSTGVPNTGELFF
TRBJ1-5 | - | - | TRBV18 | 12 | TGTGCCAGCTCACCAATGTGGGGGCCCCTCAATTTT | CASSPMWGPLNF
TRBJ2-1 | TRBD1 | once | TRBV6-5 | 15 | TGTGCCAGCAGTTACCCAGACAGGGGGAGAACGGAGCAGTTCTTC | CASSYPDRGRTEQFF
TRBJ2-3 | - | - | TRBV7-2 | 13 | TGTGCCAGCAGCCGACCAGGGACAGATACGCAGTATTTT | CASSRPGTDTQYF
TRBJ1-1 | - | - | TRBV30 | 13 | TGTGCCTGGGTCGACACGAGGAACACTGAAGCTTTCTTT | CAWVDTRNTEAFF
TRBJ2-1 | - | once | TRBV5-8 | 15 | TGTGCCAGCAGTACGGGTGATAGCTCCTACAATGAGCAGTTCTTC | CASSTGDSSYNEQFF
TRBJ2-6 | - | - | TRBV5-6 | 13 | TGTGCCAGCAGCCACTCTGGGGCCAACGTCCTGACTTTC | CASSHSGANVLTF
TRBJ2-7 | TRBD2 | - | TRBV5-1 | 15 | TGCGCCAGCAGTTCCGGTAGCGGGGGTTCGTCCGAGCAGTACTTC | CASSSGSGGSSEQYF
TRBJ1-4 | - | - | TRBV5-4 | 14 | TGTGCCAGCAGCTCCGAGTCCCTTAATGAAAAACTGTTTTTT | CASSSESLNEKLFF
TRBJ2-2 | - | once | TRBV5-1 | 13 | TGCGCCAGCAGCTCCCCAGGTACCGGGGAGCTGTTTTTT | CASSSPGTGELFF
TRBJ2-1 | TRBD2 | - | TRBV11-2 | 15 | TGTGCCAGCAGCTCTAGCGGGGGGTCGTACAATGAGCAGTTCTTC | CASSSSGGSYNEQFF
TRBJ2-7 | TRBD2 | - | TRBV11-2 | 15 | TGTGCCAGCAGCTTATGGTTGGGGGGGAAGGACGAGCAGTACTTC | CASSLWLGGKDEQYF
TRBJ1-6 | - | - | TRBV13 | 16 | TGTGCCAGCAGCTTGACCCTCGGGGTACGGAATTCACCCCTCCACTTT | CASSLTLGVRNSPLHF
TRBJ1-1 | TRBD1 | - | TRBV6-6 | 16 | TGTGCCAGCAGTTACTCGAGGGGGCTCCAGGGTACTGAAGCTTTCTTT | CASSYSRGLQGTEAFF
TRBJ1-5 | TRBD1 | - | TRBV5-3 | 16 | TGTGCCAGAAGCGTAGACAGGGGAAAGGGCAATCAGCCCCAGCATTTT | CARSVDRGKGNQPQHF